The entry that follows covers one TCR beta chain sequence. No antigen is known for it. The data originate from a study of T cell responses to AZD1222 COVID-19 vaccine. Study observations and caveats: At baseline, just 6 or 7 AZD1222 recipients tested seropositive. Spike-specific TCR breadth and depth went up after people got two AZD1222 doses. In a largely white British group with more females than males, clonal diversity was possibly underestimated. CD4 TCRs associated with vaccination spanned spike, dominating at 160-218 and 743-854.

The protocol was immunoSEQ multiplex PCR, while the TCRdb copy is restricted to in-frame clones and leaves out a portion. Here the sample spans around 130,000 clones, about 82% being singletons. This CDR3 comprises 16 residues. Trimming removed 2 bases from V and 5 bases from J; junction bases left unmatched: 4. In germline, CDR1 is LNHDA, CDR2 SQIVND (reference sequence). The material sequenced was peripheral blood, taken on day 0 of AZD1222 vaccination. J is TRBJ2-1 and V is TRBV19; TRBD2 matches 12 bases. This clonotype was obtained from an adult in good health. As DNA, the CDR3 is TGTGCCAGTAGTATACTAGCGGGAGGGCCCCACAATGAGCAGTTCTTC. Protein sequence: CASSILAGGPHNEQFF.